The 13 T cell receptor beta chains listed next were all sequenced from one sample in a study of glioma-infiltrating T cells. Using RNA template, CDR3s of TCR alpha and beta were amplified with iRepertoire arm-PCR. Using its own MiXCR run on the multiplex PCR reads, TCRdb lists one record per CDR3 protein. The profile shows about 180,000 distinct CDR3 sequences, roughly 45% of them singletons. Sequencing was done on a sample of glioma tissue, nonneoplastic brain tissue, or PBMCs (not recorded which). These receptors all stem from a human donor with low-grade glioma or glioblastoma, undergoing nonglioma brain surgery, or in good health (not recorded which).

As to this clonotype: A read error may be the cause here, since a much bigger clone is one base away. Given the absence of the conserved phenylalanine or tryptophan at the CDR3 end, a read error is likely. The V gene is TRBV20-1, the J gene TRBJ1-1; D possibly corresponds to TRBD1 (5 bases). Trimming shortened V by 5 bases and J by 6 bases, and 22 bases separated the two germline ends. Per the germline V gene, CDR1 is DFQATT and CDR2 is SNEGSKA (reference sequence). The CDR3 is 15 amino acids. In nucleotides, the CDR3 is TGCAGTGCTCCGGACGTCACGGGGCCGTTCGCTGAAGCTTTCATT. Translated, it gives CSAPDVTGPFAEAFI.

A word on this clonotype: A much larger clone differs by one base, so this may be a read error. The J gene is TRBJ1-1, the V gene TRBV4-1, with no clear D. Per the germline V gene, CDR1 is MGHRA and CDR2 is YSYEKL. The CDR3 is 11 amino acids. Here the CDR3 reads CASRQGLEAFF. DNA of the CDR3: TGCGCCAGCAGACAAGGCCTTGAAGCTTTCTTT.

This clonotype was seen at least ten times. The chain combines TRBV4-1 with TRBJ2-1; a possible D gene is TRBD2 (6 bases). V lost 0 bases, J lost 4 bases, and 10 bases lay in between. The CDR3 has 15 amino acids. CDR1 is MGHRA and CDR2 is YSYEKL in the germline V gene. The CDR3 here is CASSQENGRYNEQFF. CDR3 in DNA: TGCGCCAGCAGCCAAGAAAACGGGAGATACAATGAGCAGTTCTTC.

This rearrangement joins TRBV18 to TRBJ1-5; TRBD1 aligns across 7 bases. Germline assignment: CDR1 KGHSH and CDR2 LQKENI. The CDR3 length is 14 residues. The trim removed 4 bases at V and 8 bases at J, leaving 8 bases unmatched. CDR3 sequence: CASSQNRGPEPQHF. CDR3 coding DNA: TGTGCCAGCTCACAGAACAGGGGCCCTGAGCCCCAGCATTTT.

On this clonotype itself: A read error may explain this, as a much larger clone is one base away. V and J are TRBV19 and TRBJ1-5; possibly TRBD1 for D (5 bases). There are 16 residues in the CDR3. Germline lookup yields CDR1 LNHDA and CDR2 SQIVND (reference sequence). CDR3 DNA: TGTGCCAGTAGTATCCTAGGGGATCGGGGCAATCAGCCCGAGCATTTT. Its protein product is CASSILGDRGNQPEHF.

Concerning this clonotype itself: This sequence may be a read error, since a much larger clone differs from it by one base. This rearrangement joins TRBV28 to TRBJ2-3; 7 bases are shared with TRBD1. Germline-derived CDR1 and CDR2 are MDHEN and SYDVKM. The CDR3 extends over 16 amino acids. The CDR3 loop is CASSLGVGDRTGTQYF. Written as DNA, the CDR3 is TGTGCCAGCAGTTTAGGCGTGGGGGACCGGACAGGTACGCAGTATTTT. The complete variable domain, with remaining parts taken from reference TRBV28 and TRBJ2-3, reads DVKVTQSSRYLVKRTGEKVFLECVQDMDHENMFWYRQDPGLGLRLIYFSYDVKMKEKGDIPEGYSVSREKKERFSLILESASTNQTSMYLCASSLGVGDRTGTQYFGPGTRLTVL.

With respect to this clonotype: A much larger clone sits a single nucleotide away, making a read error possible. V is TRBV28 and J is TRBJ1-2; 8 positions match TRBD1. The CDR3 extends over 16 amino acids. J lost 4 bases, V lost 5 bases, and 12 bases had no gene match. Germline-derived CDR1 and CDR2 are MDHEN and SYDVKM. The CDR3 loop reads CASSQLGQGGSYGYTF. CDR3 nucleotide sequence: TGTGCCAGCAGTCAACTAGGACAGGGCGGATCCTATGGCTACACCTTC.

The genes are TRBV25-1 and TRBJ2-7, with 7 bases that match TRBD2. CDR1 is MGHDK, CDR2 SYGVNS, per germline. The V and J ends lost 1 base and 1 base, in that order; junction bases with no gene match: 7. The CDR3 contains 16 residues. The CDR3 nucleotides read TGTGCCAGCAGTGAATCAACGGGAGGCGGGTCCTACGAGCAGTACTTC. It yields the protein CASSESTGGGSYEQYF.

J is TRBJ2-1 and V is TRBV7-7; 7 nucleotides line up with TRBD2. Trimming cost V 2 bases and J 3 bases; bases outside gene matches: 4. The CDR3 is 15 residues long. From germline, CDR1 is SSHAT and CDR2 FNYEAQ (reference sequence). The CDR3 spells CASSLIAGVYNEQFF. In DNA, the CDR3 is TGTGCCAGCAGCTTAATCGCGGGAGTCTACAATGAGCAGTTCTTC.

Notes on this clonotype: As the CDR3 is not closed by the conserved phenylalanine or tryptophan, this likely results from a read error. No DNA is shown, since the ends of the CDR3 on it are uncertain; the CDR3 is the one TCRdb lists. The V and J genes are TRBV20-1 and TRBJ2-7; the listed D gene, TRBD2, was not tested against the DNA. Inclusive of both ends, the CDR3 amounts to 14 amino acids. Per the germline V gene, CDR1 is DFQATT and CDR2 is SNEGSKA (reference sequence). The CDR3 is CSGEGLAGEGEQNL.

This clonotype was recorded at least ten times. The V gene is TRBV27, the J gene TRBJ1-5, with 9 bases identical to TRBD1. Per the germline V gene, CDR1 is MNHEY and CDR2 is SMNVEV (reference sequence). V was clipped by 5 bases and J by 6 bases; unmatched bases: 14. The CDR3 runs to 17 residues. Here the CDR3 reads CASSPTRDRVIPQPQHF. CDR3 sequence (DNA): TGTGCCAGCAGTCCAACACGGGACAGGGTTATCCCTCAGCCCCAGCATTTT.

Details on this clonotype: A junction end diverges from the germline sequence, so it may reflect a read error. V and J are TRBV19 and TRBJ1-5, with D perhaps matching TRBD1 (5 bases). Germline V gives CDR1 LNHDA, CDR2 SQIVND (reference sequence). The CDR3 is made up of 13 amino acids. DNA of the CDR3: TGTACCAGTAGTTTTCAGGGCGATCAGCCCCAGCATTTT. It encodes CTSSFQGDQPQHF.

This clonotype turned up a few times. The rearrangement uses TRBV10-1 and TRBJ2-1; 8 bases align to TRBD2. With 4 bases clipped from V and 9 bases from J, the junction kept 11 bases outside the gene matches. Germline loops: CDR1 WNHNN, CDR2 SYGVQD (reference sequence). This CDR3 is 15 amino acids long. This CDR3 is CASSGSGLGQSEQFF. CDR3 DNA sequence: TGCGCCAGCAGTGGATCGGGACTAGGGCAGAGTGAGCAGTTCTTC.